This T cell receptor beta chain was profiled in a study of T cell responses to AZD1222 COVID-19 vaccine. Study results and limitations: Repertoires were obtained solely post-peak T cell response.

Sequenced by immunoSEQ multiplex PCR; TCRdb stores in-frame clones only, minus some. The data show 82,000 or so clones, 90% seen once. Concerning this clone itself: Its matching antigen is unknown.

This material consisted of peripheral blood, taken on day 0 of AZD1222 vaccination. This clonotype was obtained from an adult in good health.

The CDR3 spells CASQQGSSYNSPLHF. In nucleotides, the CDR3 is TGTGCCAGCCAACAGGGAAGCTCCTATAATTCACCCCTCCACTTT. The genes are TRBV3-1 (or the pseudogene TRBV3-2) and TRBJ1-6; D is possibly TRBD1 (6 bases). The CDR3 contains 15 residues. Germline lookup yields CDR1 LGHDT and CDR2 YNNKEL (reference sequence). Between the trimmed V and J ends, which lost 8 bases and 0 bases, there was a span of 11 bases.